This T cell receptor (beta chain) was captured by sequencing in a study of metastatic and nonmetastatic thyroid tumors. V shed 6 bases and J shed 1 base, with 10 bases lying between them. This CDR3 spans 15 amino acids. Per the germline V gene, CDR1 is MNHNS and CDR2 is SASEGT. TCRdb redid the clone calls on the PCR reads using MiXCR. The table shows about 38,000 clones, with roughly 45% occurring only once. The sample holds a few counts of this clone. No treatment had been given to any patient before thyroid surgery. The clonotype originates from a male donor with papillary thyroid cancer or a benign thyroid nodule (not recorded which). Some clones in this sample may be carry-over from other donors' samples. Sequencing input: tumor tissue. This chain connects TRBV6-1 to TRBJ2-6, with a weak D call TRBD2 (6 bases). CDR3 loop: CASSRGLSGANVLTF. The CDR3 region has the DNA TGTGCCAGCAGCCGAGGACTATCTGGGGCCAACGTCCTGACTTTC.